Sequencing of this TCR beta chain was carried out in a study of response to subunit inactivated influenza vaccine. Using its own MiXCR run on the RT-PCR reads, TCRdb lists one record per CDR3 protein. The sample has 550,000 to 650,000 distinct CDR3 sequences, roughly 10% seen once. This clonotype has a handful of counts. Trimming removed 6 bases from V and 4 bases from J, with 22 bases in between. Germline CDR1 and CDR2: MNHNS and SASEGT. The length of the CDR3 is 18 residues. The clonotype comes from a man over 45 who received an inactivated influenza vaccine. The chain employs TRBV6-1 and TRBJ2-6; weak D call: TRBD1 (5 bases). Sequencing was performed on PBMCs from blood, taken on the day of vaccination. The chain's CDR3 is CASSKDRPMTVGANVLTF. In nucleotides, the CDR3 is TGTGCCAGCAGCAAGGACCGCCCTATGACAGTCGGGGCCAACGTCCTGACTTTC.